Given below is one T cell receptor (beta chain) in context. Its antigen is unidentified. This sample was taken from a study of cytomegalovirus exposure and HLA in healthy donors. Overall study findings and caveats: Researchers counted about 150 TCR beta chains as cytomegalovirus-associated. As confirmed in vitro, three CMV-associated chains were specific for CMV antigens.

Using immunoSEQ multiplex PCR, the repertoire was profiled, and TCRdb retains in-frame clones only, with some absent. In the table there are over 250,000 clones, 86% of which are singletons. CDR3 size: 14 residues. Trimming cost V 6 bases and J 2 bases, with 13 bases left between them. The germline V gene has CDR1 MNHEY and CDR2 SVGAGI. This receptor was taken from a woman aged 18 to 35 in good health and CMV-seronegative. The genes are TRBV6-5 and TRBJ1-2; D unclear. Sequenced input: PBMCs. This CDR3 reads CASSYRGGNYGYTF. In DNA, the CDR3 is TGTGCCAGCAGCTACCGCGGCGGCAACTATGGCTACACCTTC.